The clone carrying this TCR beta chain was seen more than once but under ten times. The target antigen is unknown. The sample is drawn from a study of cytomegalovirus exposure and HLA in healthy donors. General observations from the study: When analyzed later, the rates of TCR association showed variation by HLA locus, with DRB1 the most and HLA-C the fewest.

Between the trimmed V and J ends, which lost 6 bases and 6 bases, there was a span of 11 bases. CDR3 length equals 12 residues. Germline lookup yields CDR1 SQVTM and CDR2 ANQGSEA. 13 Jbeta primers and 60 Vbeta primers were used for the PCR. Assay: immunoSEQ multiplex PCR; the TCRdb copy retains only in-frame clones and omits some. In the table there are some 98,000 clones, 55% to 75% of which are singletons. The specimen sequenced was PBMCs. The V gene is TRBV29-1, the J gene TRBJ2-2, with D perhaps TRBD1 (6 bases). The source is a man in his forties or fifties in good health and CMV-seronegative. The CDR3 region is CSVQQGSGELFF. DNA for the CDR3: TGCAGCGTGCAACAGGGATCCGGGGAGCTGTTTTTT.